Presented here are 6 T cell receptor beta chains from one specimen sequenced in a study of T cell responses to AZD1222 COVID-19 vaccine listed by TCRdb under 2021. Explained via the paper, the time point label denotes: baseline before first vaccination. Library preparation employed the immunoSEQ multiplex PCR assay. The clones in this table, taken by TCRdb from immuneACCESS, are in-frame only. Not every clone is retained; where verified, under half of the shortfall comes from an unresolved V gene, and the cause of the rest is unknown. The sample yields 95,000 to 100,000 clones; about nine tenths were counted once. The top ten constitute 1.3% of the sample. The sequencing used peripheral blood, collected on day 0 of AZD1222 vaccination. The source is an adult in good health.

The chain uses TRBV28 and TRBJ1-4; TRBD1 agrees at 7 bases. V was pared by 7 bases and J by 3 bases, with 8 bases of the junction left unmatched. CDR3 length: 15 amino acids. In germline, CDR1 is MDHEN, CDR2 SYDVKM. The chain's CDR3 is CASNIQGTSNEKLFF. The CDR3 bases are TGTGCCAGCAACATACAGGGGACTTCTAATGAAAAACTGTTTTTT.

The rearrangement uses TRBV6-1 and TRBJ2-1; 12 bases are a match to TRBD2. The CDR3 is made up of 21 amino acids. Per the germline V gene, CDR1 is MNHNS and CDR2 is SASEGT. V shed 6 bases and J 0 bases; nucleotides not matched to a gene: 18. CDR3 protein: CASREPFTSGGPPSSYNEQFF. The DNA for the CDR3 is TGTGCCAGCAGGGAACCCTTTACTAGCGGGGGGCCACCCAGCTCCTACAATGAGCAGTTCTTC.

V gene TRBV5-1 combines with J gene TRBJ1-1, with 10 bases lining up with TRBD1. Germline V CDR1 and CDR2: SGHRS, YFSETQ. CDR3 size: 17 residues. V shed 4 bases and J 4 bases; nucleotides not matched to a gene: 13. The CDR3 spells CASSPSSGTGEGTEAFF. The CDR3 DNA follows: TGCGCCAGCAGCCCGAGCTCCGGGACAGGGGAGGGCACTGAAGCTTTCTTT.

DNA for the CDR3: TGTGCCAGCAGCTGGATGGGACAGTACGAGCAGTACTTC. This encodes CASSWMGQYEQYF. V and J are TRBV5-6 and TRBJ2-7; 7 bases match TRBD1. CDR3 length: 13 residues. Unmatched junction bases numbered 4, after V lost 3 bases and J lost 4 bases. CDR1 and CDR2 from the germline V gene are SGHDT and YYEEEE.

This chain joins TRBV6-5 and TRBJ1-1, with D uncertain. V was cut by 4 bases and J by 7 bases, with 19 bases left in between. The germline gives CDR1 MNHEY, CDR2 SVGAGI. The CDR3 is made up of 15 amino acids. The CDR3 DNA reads TGTGCCAGCAGTTCTCGTGACAAAATGAGGGATGAAGCTTTCTTT. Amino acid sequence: CASSSRDKMRDEAFF.

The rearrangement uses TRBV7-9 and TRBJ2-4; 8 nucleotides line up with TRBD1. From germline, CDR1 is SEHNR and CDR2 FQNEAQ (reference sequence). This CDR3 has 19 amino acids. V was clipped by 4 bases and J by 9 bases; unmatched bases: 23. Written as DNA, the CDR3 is TGTGCCAGCAGCTCGTCCTACGGCAGGGGGCTTACGGAGCGAACCATTCAGTACTTC. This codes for CASSSSYGRGLTERTIQYF.